This entry describes one T cell receptor beta chain. CDR1 is SGDLS, CDR2 YYNGEE, per germline. The CDR3 is 15 residues long. Trimming cost V 2 bases and J 1 base, with 7 bases left between them. The data are from a study of blood T cell repertoires in COVID-19. About the study: There were acute and convalescent COVID-19 samples, and they came from the United States, Italy and Spain. PBMCs, B-cell-depleted T cells, or T cells were the source of the cDNA or gDNA that made up the material.

Source study methods: How many nucleated cells were present was estimated from reference gene primer amplification. This table comes from immunoSEQ multiplex PCR, and its TCRdb copy is limited to in-frame clones, with some not included. V and J calls and clone size are those listed in that table; D and trimming were worked out from the DNA. The table records 70,000 to 100,000 clones, about 86% of them present only once. The sequencing sample was made of peripheral blood. J is TRBJ2-6 and V is TRBV9; D might be TRBD1 (5 bases). The source of this sequence is a woman between 70 and 85 years old with acute or convalescent COVID-19. CDR3 protein: CASSVPGSGANVLTF. The CDR3, as DNA: TGTGCCAGCAGCGTGCCAGGGTCTGGGGCCAACGTCCTGACTTTC. The variable domain in full, with the rest retrieved from reference TRBV9 and TRBJ2-6, is DSGVTQTPKHLITATGQRVTLRCSPRSGDLSVYWYQQSLDQGLQFLIQYYNGEERAKGNILERFSAQQFPDLHSELNLSSLELGDSALYFCASSVPGSGANVLTFGAGSRLTVL.